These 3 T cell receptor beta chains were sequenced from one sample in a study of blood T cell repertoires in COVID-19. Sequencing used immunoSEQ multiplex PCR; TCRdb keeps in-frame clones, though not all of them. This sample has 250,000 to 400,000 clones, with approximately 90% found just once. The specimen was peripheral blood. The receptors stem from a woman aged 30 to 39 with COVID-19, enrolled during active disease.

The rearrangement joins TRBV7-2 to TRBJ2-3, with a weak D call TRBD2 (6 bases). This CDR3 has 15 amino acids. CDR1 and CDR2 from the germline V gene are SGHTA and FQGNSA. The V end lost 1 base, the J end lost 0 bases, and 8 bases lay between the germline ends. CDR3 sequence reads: CASSLGLVSTDTQYF. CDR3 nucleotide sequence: TGTGCCAGCAGCTTAGGACTAGTTAGCACAGATACGCAGTATTTT.

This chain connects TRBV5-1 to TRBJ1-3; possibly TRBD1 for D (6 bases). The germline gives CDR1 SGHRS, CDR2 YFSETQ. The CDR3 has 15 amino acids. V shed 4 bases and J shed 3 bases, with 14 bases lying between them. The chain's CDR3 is CASSAEQGFGNTIYF. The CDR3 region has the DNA TGCGCCAGCAGCGCTGAACAGGGCTTTGGAAACACCATATATTTT. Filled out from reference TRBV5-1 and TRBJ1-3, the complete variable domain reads KAGVTQTPRYLIKTRGQQVTLSCSPISGHRSVSWYQQTPGQGLQFLFEYFSETQRNKGNFPGRFSGRQFSNSRSEMNVSTLELGDSALYLCASSAEQGFGNTIYFGEGSWLTVV.

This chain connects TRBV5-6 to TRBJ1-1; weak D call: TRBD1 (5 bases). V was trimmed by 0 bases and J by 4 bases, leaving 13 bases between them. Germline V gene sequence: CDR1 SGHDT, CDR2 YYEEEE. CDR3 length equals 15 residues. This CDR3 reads CASSLAAAGFTEAFF. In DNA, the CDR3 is TGTGCCAGCAGCTTGGCCGCCGCAGGGTTCACTGAAGCTTTCTTT.